A single sample gave rise to the 29 T cell receptor beta chains below, sequenced in a study of T cells in Graves' hyperthyroidism and ophthalmopathy. The source material, RNA transcripts, was used to amplify TCR beta CDR3 regions. The primer set for the first-round RT-PCR of the TCR CDR3 was HTBI. MiXCR was run by TCRdb on the multiplex PCR reads, yielding one entry per CDR3 protein. The sample records under 350,000 distinct CDR3 sequences, roughly 18% being singletons. Sequenced material: blood. The source of these receptors is a woman aged 45-65 years with Graves' hyperthyroidism.

This clonotype was observed a handful of times. The V gene is TRBV20-1, the J gene TRBJ2-3; no clear D gene. This CDR3 is 13 amino acids long. Germline lookup yields CDR1 DFQATT and CDR2 SNEGSKA (reference sequence). V lost 7 bases to trimming and J lost 0 bases, with 11 bases between them. The CDR3 DNA sequence: TGCAGTGGGGCACAGATTAGCACAGATACGCAGTATTTT. This codes for CSGAQISTDTQYF.

Worth noting for this clonotype: This may come from a read error, since a much larger clone is one base off. V and J are TRBV7-8 and TRBJ2-1, with D possibly being TRBD1 (6 bases). V dropped 2 bases and J dropped 2 bases, with 19 bases sitting between them. The CDR3 runs to 18 residues. Per the germline V gene, CDR1 is SGHVS and CDR2 is FQNEAQ. CDR3 in amino acids: CASSLMSRGVEAYNEQFF. DNA for the CDR3: TGTGCCAGCAGCTTAATGTCCAGGGGTGTAGAAGCCTACAATGAGCAGTTCTTC.

This chain joins TRBV5-1 and TRBJ1-4; perhaps TRBD1 as D (6 bases). In germline, CDR1 is SGHRS, CDR2 YFSETQ. This CDR3 region has 15 residues. The V and J ends lost 0 bases and 7 bases respectively, with 13 bases between them. For the CDR3, the DNA is TGCGCCAGCAGCTTGGAGGGGGGAACAACTGAAAAACTGTTTTTT. This codes for CASSLEGGTTEKLFF.

The CDR3 coding sequence is TGTGCCAGCAGTTTATTCCCCTACCTAGCGGAACGTTACAATGAGCAGTTCTTC. This codes for CASSLFPYLAERYNEQFF. V is TRBV28 and J is TRBJ2-1, with 7 bases fitting TRBD2. Germline V gives CDR1 MDHEN, CDR2 SYDVKM. V shed 1 base, J shed 4 bases, and the junction held 13 bases outside the gene matches. This CDR3 has 18 amino acids.

This clonotype was counted a few times. The gene calls are TRBV6-1 and TRBJ2-3; no firm D call. Trimming stripped 3 bases from V and 2 bases from J, with 18 bases between. Germline CDR1 reads MNHNS; CDR2 reads SASEGT. This CDR3 is 17 amino acids long. The CDR3 is CASSEPFPIRHTDTQYF. CDR3 bases: TGTGCCAGCAGTGAGCCGTTTCCGATTCGTCACACAGATACGCAGTATTTT.

This clonotype was observed at least ten times. The chain combines TRBV28 with TRBJ2-1; maybe TRBD2 (6 bases). The germline CDR1 and CDR2 sequences are MDHEN and SYDVKM. The CDR3 loop spans 12 amino acids. The V and J ends lost 3 bases and 12 bases respectively, with 12 bases between them. CDR3 loop: CASSFSRDWQFF. CDR3 DNA: TGTGCCAGCAGTTTTAGTCGGGACTGGCAGTTCTTC.

The V and J genes are TRBV13 and TRBJ2-1; D unclear. Germline CDR1 PRHDT, CDR2 FYEKMQ (reference sequence). V lost 7 bases, J lost 7 bases, and 8 bases lay in between. The CDR3 sequence is 11 residues long. The CDR3 here is CASKQRNEQFF. DNA for the CDR3: TGTGCCAGCAAACAACGAAATGAGCAGTTCTTC.

At least ten counts were recorded for this clonotype. The rearrangement links TRBV20-1 to TRBJ1-1, with D uncertain. The CDR3 spans 14 residues. Germline V lookup: CDR1 DFQATT, CDR2 SNEGSKA (reference sequence). Deletions cut 3 bases from V and 5 bases from J, with 16 bases between. The CDR3 spells CSARPEGALTEAFF. In DNA form, the CDR3 reads TGCAGTGCTAGGCCGGAGGGCGCGTTGACTGAAGCTTTCTTT.

This clonotype has only a few counts. The rearrangement joins TRBV12-3 or TRBV12-4 to TRBJ1-2; TRBD1 might be the D (6 bases). V was cut by 6 bases and J by 2 bases, with 13 bases left in between. The CDR3 has 14 residues. This chain's CDR3 is CASSLGGANYGYTF. CDR3 bases: TGTGCCAGCAGCCTAGGGGGGGCAAACTATGGCTACACCTTC.

V usage is TRBV6-2 or TRBV6-3 and J usage is TRBJ1-1, with 7 positions matching TRBD1. The CDR3 has 13 amino acids. The V segment lost 2 bases and the J segment 11 bases; nucleotides outside the gene matches: 8. CDR1 is MNHEY, CDR2 SVGEGT, per germline. The CDR3 DNA follows: TGTGCCAGCAGTTACACCCTCGACAGGGAGGCTTTCTTT. Translated: CASSYTLDREAFF.

This clonotype came up many times. The chain employs TRBV20-1 and TRBJ1-1, with 9 nucleotides matching TRBD1. Germline loops: CDR1 DFQATT, CDR2 SNEGSKA (reference sequence). V shed 5 bases, J shed 6 bases, and the junction held 7 bases outside the gene matches. This CDR3 is built from 13 residues. CDR3 nucleotides: TGCAGTGCTCAAACAGGGGGCAAGGCTGAAGCTTTCTTT. It translates to CSAQTGGKAEAFF.

This clonotype showed up just once. V and J are TRBV27 and TRBJ2-6; 8 nucleotides align to TRBD2. Germline V gene data show CDR1 as MNHEY and CDR2 as SMNVEV (reference sequence). The CDR3 has 16 amino acids. The trim removed 8 bases at V and 0 bases at J, leaving 6 bases unmatched. CDR3 nucleotide sequence: TGTGCCAGCTCCGGGGGGGGAGACTCTGGGGCCAACGTCCTGACTTTC. Translating it yields CASSGGGDSGANVLTF.

This clonotype was recorded a few times. The chain links TRBV7-8 to TRBJ2-7, with D hard to call. From germline, CDR1 is SGHVS and CDR2 FQNEAQ. V was pared by 1 base and J by 3 bases, with 10 bases between. The CDR3 totals 14 residues. CDR3 DNA: TGTGCCAGCAGCTTAGGGCCCGGCCTCTACGAGCAGTACTTC. It specifies CASSLGPGLYEQYF.

Only a few counts were recorded for this clonotype. The chain carries TRBV11-2 and TRBJ2-2, with D maybe TRBD1 (8 bases). The CDR3 runs to 18 residues. V was trimmed by 5 bases and J by 7 bases, leaving 26 bases between them. Germline values: CDR1 SGHAT, CDR2 FQNNGV. The CDR3 here is CASSATVTGGGIVGELFF. CDR3 sequence (DNA): TGTGCCAGCAGCGCCACCGTTACAGGGGGAGGGATAGTCGGGGAGCTGTTTTTT.

With respect to this clonotype: One base away lies a much larger clone, so this may be a sequencing read error. The CDR3 DNA reads TGTGCCAGCAGTTACCAGACACCAAACACTGAAGCTTTCTTT. Translating gives CASSYQTPNTEAFF. V is TRBV6-5 and J is TRBJ1-1; D remains unclear. Germline CDR1 is MNHEY and CDR2 is SVGAGI. CDR3 length: 14 residues. The ends were cut back, 2 bases at V and 2 bases at J, with 9 bases in the middle.

The V gene is TRBV5-1, the J gene TRBJ1-1; a possible D gene is TRBD1 (5 bases). Germline V gives CDR1 SGHRS, CDR2 YFSETQ. V was cut by 6 bases and J by 4 bases, with 16 bases left in between. This CDR3 comprises 14 residues. The CDR3 protein is CASTPQEGSTEAFF. The CDR3 nucleotides are TGCGCCAGCACGCCACAGGAGGGATCCACTGAAGCTTTCTTT.

This sequence joins TRBV2 and TRBJ1-4; tentatively, D is TRBD1 (5 bases). Trimming took 6 bases from V and 8 from J, leaving 13 bases between them. This CDR3 region has 13 residues. Germline V gene data show CDR1 as SNHLY and CDR2 as FYNNEI. The CDR3 DNA is TGTGCCAGCAGCCTCGGGACCGGAGAAAAACTGTTTTTT. Protein: CASSLGTGEKLFF. The full variable domain, rest sourced from reference TRBV2 and TRBJ1-4, is EPEVTQTPSHQVTQMGQEVILRCVPISNHLYFYWYRQILGQKVEFLVSFYNNEISEKSEIFDDQFSVERPDGSNFTLKIRSTKLEDSAMYFCASSLGTGEKLFFGSGTQLSVL.

This clonotype was observed many times. The chain recombines TRBV11-2 with TRBJ2-3; D uncertain. In germline, CDR1 is SGHAT, CDR2 FQNNGV. Trimming shortened V by 2 bases and J by 2 bases, and 8 bases separated the two germline ends. CDR3 length equals 14 residues. This CDR3 reads CASSLLSVTDTQYF. For the CDR3, the DNA is TGTGCCAGCAGCTTATTGTCGGTCACAGATACGCAGTATTTT.

This clonotype has at least ten counts. The DNA of the CDR3 is TGTGCCAGCAGCTTATTAACGAACACTGAAGCTTTCTTT. It is translated as CASSLLTNTEAFF. The V and J genes are TRBV11-3 and TRBJ1-1, with D hard to call. The V end lost 2 bases, the J end lost 1 base, and 5 bases lay between the germline ends. Germline V CDR1 and CDR2: SGHNT, YENEEA. The CDR3 runs 13 residues.

With regard to this clonotype: A much more abundant neighbour one base away suggests this may be a read error. J is TRBJ2-5 and V is TRBV7-9; the match to TRBD2 covers 8 bases. J lost 3 bases, V lost 5 bases, and 2 bases had no gene match. CDR3 size: 13 residues. Germline V gene sequence: CDR1 SEHNR, CDR2 FQNEAQ (reference sequence). CDR3 amino acids: CASSQLAEETQYF. The CDR3 nucleotides read TGTGCCAGCAGCCAACTAGCGGAAGAGACCCAGTACTTC.

This clonotype was observed at least ten times. The V call is TRBV5-1, the J call TRBJ2-1; 7 nucleotides align to TRBD1. Unmatched junction bases numbered 10, after V lost 5 bases and J lost 2 bases. Looked up from germline, CDR1 is SGHRS and CDR2 is YFSETQ. The CDR3 has 16 amino acids. In DNA, the CDR3 is TGCGCCAGCAGGCGGACCGGGACAGAGACCTACAATGAGCAGTTCTTC. Translation gives CASRRTGTETYNEQFF. The full variable domain, in which reference TRBV5-1 and TRBJ2-1 provide the parts outside the CDR3, is KAGVTQTPRYLIKTRGQQVTLSCSPISGHRSVSWYQQTPGQGLQFLFEYFSETQRNKGNFPGRFSGRQFSNSRSEMNVSTLELGDSALYLCASRRTGTETYNEQFFGPGTRLTVL.

This clonotype turned up a few times. V is TRBV6-1 and J is TRBJ2-1; 12 nucleotides line up with TRBD2. J gave up 12 bases and V 5 bases, and 8 bases lay outside the gene matches. Germline CDR1 and CDR2: MNHNS and SASEGT. This CDR3 is 14 amino acids long. Here the CDR3 reads CASSSGTSGFRQFF. CDR3 nucleotides: TGTGCCAGCAGTTCAGGGACTAGCGGGTTTCGGCAGTTCTTC.

The chain links TRBV18 to TRBJ1-6; D possibly corresponds to TRBD1 (6 bases). CDR3 length equals 16 residues. Trimming cost V 2 bases and J 7 bases, with 15 bases left between them. The germline V gene has CDR1 KGHSH and CDR2 LQKENI. The CDR3 sequence: CASSPSAGGGNSPLHF. For the CDR3, the DNA is TGTGCCAGCTCACCATCAGCAGGAGGGGGGAATTCACCCCTCCACTTT.

Only a few counts were recorded for this clonotype. V usage is TRBV6-1 and J usage is TRBJ2-7; 7 bases agree with TRBD1. The CDR3 sequence is 15 residues long. Losses at the gene ends were 4 bases for V and 0 bases for J; bases not matched to a gene: 6. CDR1 is MNHNS, CDR2 SASEGT, per germline. The CDR3 region is CASSGRTGTSYEQYV. In DNA form, the CDR3 reads TGTGCCAGCAGTGGAAGGACAGGTACCTCCTACGAGCAGTACGTC.

This clonotype appeared a few times. V is TRBV6-1 and J is TRBJ1-2; 7 bases fit TRBD1. The CDR3 is 11 amino acids. Unmatched junction bases numbered 2, after V lost 6 bases and J lost 7 bases. Germline values: CDR1 MNHNS, CDR2 SASEGT. CDR3 bases: TGTGCCAGCAGATCAGGGGGTGGCTACACCTTC. Amino acids: CASRSGGGYTF.

In its sample, this clonotype was seen once. V and J are TRBV19 and TRBJ1-5; no clear D gene. From germline, CDR1 is LNHDA and CDR2 SQIVND (reference sequence). Trimming pared 6 bases from V and 3 bases from J, leaving 12 bases between. There are 14 residues in the CDR3. CDR3: CASRMQASNQPQHF. The CDR3 DNA follows: TGTGCCAGTAGAATGCAGGCTTCCAATCAGCCCCAGCATTTT.

This clonotype was recorded a few times. The rearrangement links TRBV6-2 or TRBV6-3 to TRBJ1-2, with no clear D. This CDR3 is 13 amino acids long. Germline-derived CDR1 and CDR2 are MNHEY and SVGEGT. Trimming shortened V by 2 bases and J by 8 bases, and 12 bases separated the two germline ends. CDR3 sequence (DNA): TGTGCCAGCAGTTACGACACGGAGGGAGGCTACACCTTC. This gives the protein CASSYDTEGGYTF.

The chain is built from TRBV20-1 and TRBJ2-1; 7 bases are a match to TRBD2. The V gene end was trimmed by 3 bases and the J gene end by 8 bases; junction bases not matched to a gene: 16. CDR1 and CDR2 (germline): DFQATT, SNEGSKA (reference sequence). This CDR3 spans 16 amino acids. The DNA of the CDR3 is TGCAGTGCTAGCGGGGGGTACAGCCTAAATTCGGATGAGCAGTTCTTC. It encodes CSASGGYSLNSDEQFF.

The chain combines TRBV20-1 with TRBJ2-7, with TRBD2 matching 11 bases. V trimming: 6 bases; J trimming: 0 bases; junction bases outside the gene matches: 7. The germline V gene encodes CDR1 DFQATT and CDR2 SNEGSKA (reference sequence). The CDR3 is 15 residues long. This chain's CDR3 is CSASFGTSGSYEQYF. CDR3 sequence (DNA): TGCAGTGCGTCTTTTGGGACTAGCGGCTCCTACGAGCAGTACTTC.